These 19 T cell receptor beta chains were sequenced from one sample in a study of T cells in Graves' hyperthyroidism and ophthalmopathy. The investigators amplified TCR beta CDR3 regions from RNA transcripts. The TCR CDR3 first-round RT-PCR relied on the HTBI primer set. Each CDR3 protein gets one entry after TCRdb re-called the multiplex PCR reads with MiXCR. Found here are hundreds of thousands of distinct CDR3 sequences, around a sixth of them singletons; the top ten hold around 14%. The sequencing input was blood. Receptor source: a woman between 18 and 30 years old with Graves' hyperthyroidism.

This clonotype was counted at least ten times. The rearrangement joins TRBV6-1 to TRBJ2-7; 7 nucleotides line up with TRBD1. V lost 5 bases and J lost 2; bases outside the gene matches: 9. The CDR3 runs 15 residues. CDR1 MNHNS and CDR2 SASEGT come from the germline V gene. Written as DNA, the CDR3 is TGTGCCAGCAGTTTTCGGGACAGCCTCACCTACGAGCAGTACTTC. It is translated as CASSFRDSLTYEQYF.

This clonotype showed up many times. Here the CDR3 reads CASSFVTGAVAGELFF. The CDR3 DNA sequence: TGCGCCAGCAGCTTTGTAACGGGGGCTGTGGCCGGGGAGCTGTTTTTT. The genes are TRBV5-1 and TRBJ2-2; D may correspond to TRBD1 or TRBD2 (6 bases each). V lost 2 bases and J lost 6, with 17 bases in between. CDR1 and CDR2 (germline): SGHRS, YFSETQ. The CDR3 loop spans 16 amino acids.

At least ten counts were recorded for this clonotype. V is TRBV6-6 and J is TRBJ2-7, with a tentative D call TRBD2 (5 bases). The CDR3 is 15 amino acids. Germline V CDR1 and CDR2: MNHNY, SVGAGI (reference sequence). Trimming cost V 2 bases and J 3 bases, with 14 bases left between them. Here the CDR3 DNA reads TGTGCCAGCAGTTACGGGCGGGCAGTTGTCTACGAGCAGTACTTC. Its translation is CASSYGRAVVYEQYF.

The V gene is TRBV7-9, the J gene TRBJ1-1; no reliable D call. Trimming cost V 5 bases and J 3 bases, with 13 bases left between them. The CDR3 runs to 14 residues. The germline gives CDR1 SEHNR, CDR2 FQNEAQ (reference sequence). CDR3 in DNA: TGTGCCAGCAGCCCCCCGGTCTGGGACACTGAAGCTTTCTTT. Its protein is CASSPPVWDTEAFF.

The chain links TRBV5-1 to TRBJ2-5, with unresolved D. CDR3 length equals 14 residues. V dropped 7 bases and J dropped 5 bases, with 18 bases sitting between them. Germline V gene data show CDR1 as SGHRS and CDR2 as YFSETQ. DNA for the CDR3: TGCGCCAGCGATGGGTCCGGGTCCGGGGAGACCCAGTACTTC. This translates into CASDGSGSGETQYF.

The chain carries TRBV19 and TRBJ2-3; 10 bases are a match to TRBD2. Germline lookup yields CDR1 LNHDA and CDR2 SQIVND (reference sequence). This CDR3 is built from 14 residues. The junction had 11 bases not matched to a gene; V was cut back by 5 bases and J by 12 bases. CDR3 residues: CASSDLAGGPFQYF. In nucleotides, the CDR3 is TGTGCCAGTAGTGATTTAGCGGGGGGCCCCTTTCAGTATTTT.

This clonotype was seen repeatedly, ten times or more. The V and J genes are TRBV5-6 and TRBJ1-1; weak D call: TRBD1 (5 bases). The germline V gene encodes CDR1 SGHDT and CDR2 YYEEEE. V lost 3 bases, J lost 3 bases, and 9 bases lay in between. This CDR3 region has 13 residues. The chain's CDR3 is CASSSPGYTEAFF. The CDR3 DNA reads TGTGCCAGCAGCTCACCAGGGTACACTGAAGCTTTCTTT.

The chain couples TRBV10-3 to TRBJ2-1; perhaps TRBD1 as D (6 bases). The CDR3 covers 14 residues. V lost 10 bases and J 9 bases, leaving 22 bases between the germline ends. Germline CDR1 and CDR2: ENHRY and SYGVKD. The CDR3 DNA reads TGTGCCACCACAGGGACCCCCCTTATCGCTGAGCAGTTCTTC. Amino acid sequence: CATTGTPLIAEQFF.

This chain connects TRBV3-1 to TRBJ2-2; TRBD1 matches at 9 bases. The CDR3 totals 18 residues. Unmatched junction bases numbered 15, after V lost 4 bases and J lost 6 bases. Germline V gene sequence: CDR1 LGHDT, CDR2 YNNKEL (reference sequence). The CDR3 sequence is CASSPAHRGPSSPGELFF. The CDR3 nucleotides read TGTGCCAGCAGCCCAGCTCACAGGGGGCCTTCGTCTCCCGGGGAGCTGTTTTTT.

The chain has TRBV6-1 and TRBJ2-3; 8 bases align to TRBD2. The length of the CDR3 is 14 residues. Germline loops: CDR1 MNHNS, CDR2 SASEGT. J lost 0 bases, V lost 8 bases, and 4 bases had no gene match. This CDR3 reads CASSGGVSTDTQYF. CDR3 DNA sequence: TGTGCCAGCTCGGGGGGGGTAAGCACAGATACGCAGTATTTT.

This clonotype appeared a few times. The chain links TRBV7-9 to TRBJ2-1; D not resolved. V dropped 6 bases and J dropped 11 bases, with 26 bases sitting between them. This CDR3 spans 16 amino acids. Germline V gene lookup returns CDR1 SEHNR and CDR2 FQNEAQ (reference sequence). In DNA form, the CDR3 reads TGTGCCAGCAGTTCGCTGCGCGCCAAACAAAAGGGTCAGCAGTTCTTC. As protein: CASSSLRAKQKGQQFF.

This clonotype appeared a few times. This chain joins TRBV5-5 and TRBJ1-5; 8 nucleotides line up with TRBD1. Germline-derived CDR1 and CDR2 are SGHKS and YYEKEE (reference sequence). This CDR3 has 16 residues. After removal of 2 bases from V and 4 bases from J, the junction contained 8 bases not matched to a gene. CDR3 DNA: TGTGCCAGCAGCTTCCGGGGACAGGTTGGTAATCAGCCCCAGCATTTT. Translating gives CASSFRGQVGNQPQHF.

This clonotype was found a few times. The rearrangement links TRBV10-3 to TRBJ2-7; either TRBD1 or TRBD2 may supply D (6 bases each). The V end lost 6 bases, the J end lost 6 bases, and 24 bases lay between the germline ends. CDR3 length equals 16 residues. The germline V gene has CDR1 ENHRY and CDR2 SYGVKD. The CDR3 sequence is CAISQGRGIQGGEQYF. Here the CDR3 DNA reads TGTGCCATCAGCCAGGGCCGAGGGATACAGGGAGGCGAGCAGTACTTC.

Ten or more counts support this clonotype. The gene calls are TRBV10-3 and TRBJ2-1; D call uncertain. Germline V gene data show CDR1 as ENHRY and CDR2 as SYGVKD. V dropped 4 bases and J dropped 8 bases, with 6 bases sitting between them. The CDR3 extends over 11 amino acids. DNA of the CDR3: TGTGCCATCAGTGGAGGCGATGAGCAGTTCTTC. Translation: CAISGGDEQFF.

V usage is TRBV5-4 and J usage is TRBJ1-2, with D possibly being TRBD1 (6 bases). CDR1 is SGHNT and CDR2 is YYREEE in the germline V gene (reference sequence). Trimming took off 4 bases at V and 6 bases at J, with 16 bases between the two ends. This CDR3 comprises 14 residues. CDR3 DNA: TGTGCCAGCAGCCCTTGGGGGGGCGCAAATGGCTACACCTTC. Translating gives CASSPWGGANGYTF. Full variable domain (missing parts from reference TRBV5-4 and TRBJ1-2): ETGVTQSPTHLIKTRGQQVTLRCSSQSGHNTVSWYQQALGQGPQFIFQYYREEENGRGNFPPRFSGLQFPNYSSELNVNALELDDSALYLCASSPWGGANGYTFGSGTRLTVV.

The chain employs TRBV20-1 and TRBJ2-6, with unresolved D. V was shortened by 4 bases and J by 2 bases, with 9 bases between the two germline ends. Germline-derived CDR1 and CDR2 are DFQATT and SNEGSKA (reference sequence). The CDR3 loop spans 14 amino acids. CDR3 DNA: TGCAGTGCTAAGAGGAGCACTGGGGCCAACGTCCTGACTTTC. Protein product: CSAKRSTGANVLTF.

This clonotype has more than one count but fewer than ten. The chain has TRBV19 and TRBJ1-1; possible D gene TRBD1, 6 bases. The V gene's germline CDR1 is LNHDA and CDR2 SQIVND (reference sequence). V shed 7 bases and J shed 3 bases, with 9 bases lying between them. The CDR3 loop spans 12 amino acids. CDR3: CASKDSDTEAFF. The CDR3 DNA is TGTGCCAGTAAGGACAGCGACACTGAAGCTTTCTTT.

This clonotype was seen repeatedly, ten times or more. The chain links TRBV12-5 to TRBJ2-3; 7 bases match TRBD1. The CDR3 is 15 amino acids. Germline V gene sequence: CDR1 LGHNT, CDR2 FRNRAP. V gave up 1 base and J gave up 5 bases; unmatched junction bases: 6. The CDR3 region is CASGLGQGTIDTQYF. CDR3 DNA sequence: TGTGCTAGTGGTTTGGGACAGGGTACTATAGATACGCAGTATTTT.

V gene TRBV15 combines with J gene TRBJ2-7; 10 bases match TRBD1. The CDR3 contains 14 residues. The trim removed 5 bases at V and 2 bases at J, leaving 3 bases unmatched. From germline, CDR1 is LNHNV and CDR2 YYDKDF (reference sequence). The CDR3 nucleotides are TGTGCCACCAGCGGGGACAGGGGCGCCTACGAGCAGTACTTC. Protein sequence: CATSGDRGAYEQYF.